The clone carrying this T cell receptor beta chain has a single count. Original processing notes: Amplification of reference gene primers was used by the study to estimate nucleated cell counts. Repertoires were generated with immunoSEQ multiplex PCR, while TCRdb's copy carries only in-frame clones and drops some. The DNA gave D and trimming, while V, J and clone size come from that table. The sample lists some 180,000 clones; 80% to 85% were seen once. The data belong to a study of blood T cell repertoires in COVID-19. Study context: T cells, B-cell-depleted T cells, or PBMCs supplied cDNA or gDNA.

CDR1 and CDR2 (germline): SGHTA, FQGNSA. The CDR3 runs to 16 residues. V was pared by 5 bases and J by 2 bases, with 13 bases between. The TCR comes from a man aged 70 or older with active or convalescent COVID-19. Sample: peripheral blood. The chain uses TRBV7-2 and TRBJ2-6, with D possibly matching TRBD1 (6 bases). The CDR3 DNA follows: TGTGCCAGCAGCGCCCAGGGGTCTCCTGGGGCCAACGTCCTGACTTTC. It encodes CASSAQGSPGANVLTF. Full variable domain (remainder filled in from reference TRBV7-2 and TRBJ2-6): GAGVSQSPSNKVTEKGKDVELRCDPISGHTALYWYRQSLGQGLEFLIYFQGNSAPDKSGLPSDRFSAERTGGSVSTLTIQRTQQEDSAVYLCASSAQGSPGANVLTFGAGSRLTVL.